Reported below is one T cell receptor (beta chain). These data come from a study of blood T cell repertoires in COVID-19. Study at large: COVID-19 samples from acute and convalescent phases originated in the United States, Italy and Spain. T cells, B-cell-depleted T cells, or PBMCs supplied cDNA or gDNA.

Germline lookup yields CDR1 SGHAT and CDR2 FQNNGV. V shed 5 bases, J shed 5 bases, and the junction held 5 bases outside the gene matches. The length of the CDR3 is 14 residues. How the authors handled the data: Reference gene primers were amplified, and this amplification served to estimate nucleated cell counts. Here immunoSEQ multiplex PCR was the method, and the copy in TCRdb shows in-frame clones only, minus some. That table furnishes V, J and clone size, whereas the DNA furnished D and trimming. The sample holds 90,000 to 130,000 clones, about 85% seen once. V and J are TRBV11-2 and TRBJ2-3, with 9 nucleotides matching TRBD1. Sequencing used peripheral blood. This TCR came from a man aged 40-49 years with acute or convalescent COVID-19. This CDR3 reads CASSSRQGGDTQYF. CDR3 bases: TGTGCCAGCAGCAGTCGACAGGGGGGAGATACGCAGTATTTT.